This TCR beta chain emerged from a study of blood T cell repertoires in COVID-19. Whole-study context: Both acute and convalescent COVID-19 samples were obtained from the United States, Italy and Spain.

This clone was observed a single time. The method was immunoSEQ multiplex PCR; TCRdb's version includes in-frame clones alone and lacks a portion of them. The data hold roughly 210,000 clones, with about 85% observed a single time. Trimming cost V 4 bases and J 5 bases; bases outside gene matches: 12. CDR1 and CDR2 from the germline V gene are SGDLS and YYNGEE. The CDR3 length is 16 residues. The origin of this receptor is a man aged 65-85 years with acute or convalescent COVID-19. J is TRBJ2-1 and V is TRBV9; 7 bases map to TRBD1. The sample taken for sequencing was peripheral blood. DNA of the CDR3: TGTGCCAGCAGCCGGGACAGACAGGGCATTGACAATGAGCAGTTCTTC. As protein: CASSRDRQGIDNEQFF.